The rows below give T cell receptor beta chains drawn from one sample of a study of naive and memory T cell subsets. TCRdb processed the UMI-ligation and nested PCR reads anew with MiXCR; each CDR3 protein has one entry. The data contain around 37,000 distinct CDR3 sequences, 8% to 13% of them seen just once; the ten biggest clones take up less than 4%. The sample in question was skin, obtained from a tuberculin skin test site. These receptors all come from an adult in good health. CDR3s include the opening cysteine and the closing phenylalanine or tryptophan. Fields, in order: J gene, V gene, clone size, D gene, CDR3 protein, CDR3 DNA. D genes are given only for firm matches. A row's size may be missing; if present it is once, few, many or a size class.

J gene: TRBJ2-2; V gene: TRBV9; clone size: many; D gene: TRBD1; CDR3 protein: CASSASTGSTYTGELFF; CDR3 DNA: TGTGCCAGCAGCGCCTCGACAGGGTCTACTTACACCGGGGAGCTGTTTTTT
J gene: TRBJ1-2; V gene: TRBV6-1; clone size: few; D gene: NA; CDR3 protein: CASSEEPGVCTF; CDR3 DNA: TGTGCCAGCAGTGAAGAGCCAGGGGTGTGCACCTTC
J gene: TRBJ2-7; V gene: TRBV20-1; clone size: many; D gene: TRBD1; CDR3 protein: CSAPTGGGYEQYF; CDR3 DNA: TGCAGTGCTCCCACAGGGGGAGGCTACGAGCAGTACTTC
J gene: TRBJ2-1; V gene: TRBV20-1; clone size: many; D gene: NA; CDR3 protein: CSARLAREQFF; CDR3 DNA: TGCAGTGCTAGACTAGCACGTGAGCAGTTCTTC
J gene: TRBJ2-3; V gene: TRBV29-1; clone size: many; D gene: TRBD2; CDR3 protein: CSVEESGRGDTQYF; CDR3 DNA: TGCAGCGTTGAAGAAAGCGGGAGAGGGGATACGCAGTATTTT
J gene: TRBJ1-1; V gene: TRBV5-4; clone size: few; D gene: NA; CDR3 protein: CASSLGIGENTEAFF; CDR3 DNA: TGTGCCAGCAGCTTGGGAATCGGTGAGAACACTGAAGCTTTCTTT
J gene: TRBJ2-5; V gene: TRBV5-4; clone size: many; D gene: TRBD1; CDR3 protein: CASSTQGAHETQYF; CDR3 DNA: TGTGCCAGCAGCACACAGGGGGCGCATGAGACCCAGTACTTC
J gene: TRBJ2-3; V gene: TRBV7-9; clone size: many; D gene: NA; CDR3 protein: CASSLVSGPTDTQYF; CDR3 DNA: TGTGCCAGCAGCTTAGTTAGCGGACCCACAGATACGCAGTATTTT
J gene: TRBJ2-1; V gene: TRBV6-6; clone size: many; D gene: NA; CDR3 protein: CASRPARDYNEQFF; CDR3 DNA: TGTGCCAGCAGACCCGCCCGGGACTACAATGAGCAGTTCTTC
J gene: TRBJ2-2; V gene: TRBV28; clone size: NA; D gene: NA; CDR3 protein: CASSSFRTVNTGELFF; CDR3 DNA: TGTGCCAGCAGTTCATTTAGGACGGTGAACACCGGGGAGCTGTTTTTT
J gene: TRBJ1-1; V gene: TRBV29-1; clone size: NA; D gene: NA; CDR3 protein: CSVRATLNTEAFF; CDR3 DNA: TGCAGCGTTCGCGCGACACTGAACACTGAAGCTTTCTTT
J gene: TRBJ2-1; V gene: TRBV5-5; clone size: few; D gene: TRBD2; CDR3 protein: CASSLGVVGLAGGDEQFF; CDR3 DNA: TGTGCCAGCAGCTTGGGAGTCGTGGGACTAGCGGGAGGGGATGAGCAGTTCTTC
J gene: TRBJ2-1; V gene: TRBV5-1; clone size: NA; D gene: TRBD1; CDR3 protein: CASSLRQGEQFF; CDR3 DNA: TGCGCCAGCAGCTTACGACAGGGGGAGCAGTTCTTC
J gene: TRBJ2-3; V gene: TRBV2; clone size: many; D gene: NA; CDR3 protein: CASSRLGANTDTQYF; CDR3 DNA: TGTGCCAGCTCAAGGCTGGGAGCCAACACAGATACGCAGTATTTT
J gene: TRBJ1-2; V gene: TRBV20-1; clone size: many; D gene: NA; CDR3 protein: CSADHTKAYGYTF; CDR3 DNA: TGCAGTGCAGACCACACTAAGGCCTATGGCTACACCTTC
J gene: TRBJ1-6; V gene: TRBV6-5; clone size: NA; D gene: NA; CDR3 protein: CASSYSGRGINSPLHF; CDR3 DNA: TGTGCCAGCAGTTACTCGGGGAGAGGGATCAATTCACCCCTCCACTTT
J gene: TRBJ2-1; V gene: TRBV28; clone size: medium-sized; D gene: TRBD2; CDR3 protein: CASMSGTSGRHEQFF; CDR3 DNA: TGTGCCAGCATGTCCGGGACTAGCGGGAGGCATGAGCAGTTCTTC
J gene: TRBJ1-4; V gene: TRBV6-5; clone size: many; D gene: NA; CDR3 protein: CASRETTGLTNEKLFF; CDR3 DNA: TGTGCCAGCAGGGAAACAACCGGATTAACTAATGAAAAACTGTTTTTT
J gene: TRBJ1-4; V gene: TRBV7-9; clone size: many; D gene: TRBD1; CDR3 protein: CASSITGGIFEKLFF; CDR3 DNA: TGTGCCAGCAGCATAACAGGGGGCATCTTTGAAAAACTGTTTTTT
J gene: TRBJ2-5; V gene: TRBV20-1; clone size: NA; D gene: TRBD2; CDR3 protein: CSARDYMTSGNTQETQYF; CDR3 DNA: TGCAGTGCTAGAGATTATATGACTAGCGGGAACACACAAGAGACCCAGTACTTC
J gene: TRBJ2-1; V gene: TRBV28; clone size: many; D gene: TRBD2; CDR3 protein: CASSFTLAGVDNEQFF; CDR3 DNA: TGTGCCAGCAGTTTTACTCTAGCGGGCGTGGACAATGAGCAGTTCTTC
J gene: TRBJ1-2; V gene: TRBV5-1; clone size: NA; D gene: NA; CDR3 protein: CASSLEAKYGYTF; CDR3 DNA: TGCGCCAGCAGCTTGGAGGCTAAGTATGGCTACACCTTC
J gene: TRBJ1-1; V gene: TRBV7-3; clone size: NA; D gene: NA; CDR3 protein: CASSSQPGNTEAFF; CDR3 DNA: TGTGCCAGCAGCTCGCAGCCAGGGAACACTGAAGCTTTCTTT
J gene: TRBJ2-1; V gene: TRBV21-1; clone size: many; D gene: NA; CDR3 protein: CASSKEWTGGRDNEQFF; CDR3 DNA: TGTGCCAGCAGCAAAGAATGGACAGGGGGCCGAGATAATGAGCAGTTCTTC
J gene: TRBJ2-1; V gene: TRBV9; clone size: NA; D gene: TRBD2; CDR3 protein: CASSISGSDNEQFF; CDR3 DNA: TGTGCCAGCAGCATAAGCGGGAGCGACAATGAGCAGTTCTTC
J gene: TRBJ2-7; V gene: TRBV7-2; clone size: many; D gene: NA; CDR3 protein: CASSLGAGTSTEQYF; CDR3 DNA: TGTGCCAGCAGCTTAGGTGCGGGGACCTCCACCGAGCAGTACTTC
J gene: TRBJ2-2; V gene: TRBV5-1; clone size: few; D gene: TRBD2; CDR3 protein: CASSLWGTTQNTGELFF; CDR3 DNA: TGCGCCAGCAGCTTGTGGGGGACTACTCAAAACACCGGGGAGCTGTTTTTT
J gene: TRBJ2-5; V gene: TRBV28; clone size: many; D gene: TRBD2; CDR3 protein: CASRELAGEETQYF; CDR3 DNA: TGTGCCAGCAGAGAGTTAGCGGGAGAAGAGACCCAGTACTTC
J gene: TRBJ2-1; V gene: TRBV28; clone size: many; D gene: NA; CDR3 protein: CASSERLDSYYNEQFF; CDR3 DNA: TGTGCCAGCAGTGAGAGACTAGATAGTTACTACAATGAGCAGTTCTTC
J gene: TRBJ2-1; V gene: TRBV27; clone size: many; D gene: TRBD2; CDR3 protein: CASSPKGTSGRGEQFF; CDR3 DNA: TGTGCCAGCAGTCCAAAGGGGACTAGCGGGAGAGGTGAGCAGTTCTTC
J gene: TRBJ2-1; V gene: TRBV7-8; clone size: many; D gene: NA; CDR3 protein: CASSLTPPDRVRGSEQFF; CDR3 DNA: TGTGCCAGCAGCCTAACCCCCCCTGACAGGGTTCGGGGGAGTGAGCAGTTCTTC
J gene: TRBJ2-7; V gene: TRBV5-1; clone size: many; D gene: NA; CDR3 protein: CASSLEMNYEQYF; CDR3 DNA: TGCGCCAGCAGCTTGGAGATGAACTACGAGCAGTACTTC
J gene: TRBJ1-4; V gene: TRBV27; clone size: NA; D gene: NA; CDR3 protein: CASSLRGQGPEKLFF; CDR3 DNA: TGTGCCAGCAGTTTACGGGGGCAGGGCCCTGAAAAACTGTTTTTT
J gene: TRBJ2-6; V gene: TRBV6-4; clone size: many; D gene: NA; CDR3 protein: CASSEKGGSGANVLTF; CDR3 DNA: TGTGCCAGCAGTGAGAAAGGGGGCTCTGGGGCCAACGTCCTGACTTTC
J gene: TRBJ2-2; V gene: TRBV5-1; clone size: NA; D gene: NA; CDR3 protein: CASSYRERTGELFF; CDR3 DNA: TGCGCCAGCAGCTACCGGGAGCGTACCGGGGAGCTGTTTTTT